These 3 T cell receptor beta chains originate from one sample sequenced in a study of Ad26.COV2.S vaccination and SARS-CoV-2 variants. The treatment denotes: about 20 received Ad26.COV2.S at low or high dose, single or two shots; a few received placebo; per-sample allocation not given. Sampling happened 63 days after the first vaccine or placebo injection. Clones were read by immunoSEQ multiplex PCR, and TCRdb kept only the in-frame ones, dropping some. The data show around 450,000 clones, approximately 88% seen once. This sample comprised peripheral blood, obtained in a trial of Ad26.COV2.S vaccine versus placebo. All receptors come from a person between 18 and 65 years old who received the Ad26.COV2.S COVID-19 vaccine or a placebo.

V gene TRBV4-3 combines with J gene TRBJ2-5; a possible D gene is TRBD2 (5 bases). Germline loops: CDR1 LGHNA, CDR2 YSLEER. This CDR3 has 14 residues. The ends were cut back, 1 base at V and 9 bases at J, with 15 bases in the middle. CDR3 nucleotide sequence: TGCGCCAGCAGCCAAGTCGGTTCTAGCTCGGCCCAGTACTTC. Translated, it gives CASSQVGSSSAQYF.

This CDR3 reads CASTGPLYTADPYEQYF. The CDR3 region has the DNA TGTGCCAGCACTGGTCCCTTATACACTGCCGACCCCTACGAGCAGTACTTC. This chain joins TRBV3-1 (or the pseudogene TRBV3-2) and TRBJ2-7, with no clear D. V shed 7 bases and J shed 2 bases, with 24 bases lying between them. The CDR3 is 17 amino acids. CDR1 is LGHDT and CDR2 is YNNKEL in the germline V gene (reference sequence).

This clone has just a few counts. The chain recombines TRBV18 with TRBJ1-6; tentative D call: TRBD1 (6 bases). This CDR3 has 13 residues. V was cut by 3 bases and J by 9 bases, with 9 bases left in between. CDR1 and CDR2 (germline): KGHSH, LQKENI. Here the CDR3 DNA reads TGTGCCAGCTCACCCTCGGACAGTTCACCCCTCCACTTT. Translation gives CASSPSDSSPLHF.